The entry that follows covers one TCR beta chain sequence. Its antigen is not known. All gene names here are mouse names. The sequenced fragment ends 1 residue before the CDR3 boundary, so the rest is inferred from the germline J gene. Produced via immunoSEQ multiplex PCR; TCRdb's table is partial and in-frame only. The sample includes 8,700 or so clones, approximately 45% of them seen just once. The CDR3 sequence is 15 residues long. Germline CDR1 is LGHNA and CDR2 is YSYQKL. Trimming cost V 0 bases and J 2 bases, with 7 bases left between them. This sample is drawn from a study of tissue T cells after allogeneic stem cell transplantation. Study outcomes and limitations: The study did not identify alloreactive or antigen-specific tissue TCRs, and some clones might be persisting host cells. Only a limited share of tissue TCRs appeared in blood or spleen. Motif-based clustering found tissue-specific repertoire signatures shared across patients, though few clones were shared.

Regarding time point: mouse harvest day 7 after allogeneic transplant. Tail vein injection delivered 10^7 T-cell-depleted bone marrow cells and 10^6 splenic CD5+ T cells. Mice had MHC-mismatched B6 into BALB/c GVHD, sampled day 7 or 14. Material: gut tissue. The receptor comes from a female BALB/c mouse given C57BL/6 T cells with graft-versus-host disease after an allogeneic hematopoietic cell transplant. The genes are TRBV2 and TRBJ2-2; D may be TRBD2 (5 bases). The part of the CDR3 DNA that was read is TGTGCCAGCAGCCAAGATCCTGGGAACACCGGGCAGCTCTAC. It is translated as CASSQDPGNTGQLY. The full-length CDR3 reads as CASSQDPGNTGQLYF.